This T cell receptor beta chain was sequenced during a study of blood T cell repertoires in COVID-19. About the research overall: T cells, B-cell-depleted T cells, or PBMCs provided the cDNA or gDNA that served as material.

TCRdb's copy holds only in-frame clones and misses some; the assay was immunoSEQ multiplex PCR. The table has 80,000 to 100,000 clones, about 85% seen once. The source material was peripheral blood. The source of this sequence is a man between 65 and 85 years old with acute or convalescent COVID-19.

Written as DNA, the CDR3 is TGCGCCAGTGGGACAGGGGCAAACAATCAGCCCCAGCATTTT. Protein: CASGTGANNQPQHF. The chain has TRBV10-2 and TRBJ1-5; 10 bases are shared with TRBD1. Germline CDR1 and CDR2: WSHSY and SAAADI. The V gene end was trimmed by 9 bases and the J gene end by 3 bases; junction bases not matched to a gene: 5. The CDR3 length is 14 residues.